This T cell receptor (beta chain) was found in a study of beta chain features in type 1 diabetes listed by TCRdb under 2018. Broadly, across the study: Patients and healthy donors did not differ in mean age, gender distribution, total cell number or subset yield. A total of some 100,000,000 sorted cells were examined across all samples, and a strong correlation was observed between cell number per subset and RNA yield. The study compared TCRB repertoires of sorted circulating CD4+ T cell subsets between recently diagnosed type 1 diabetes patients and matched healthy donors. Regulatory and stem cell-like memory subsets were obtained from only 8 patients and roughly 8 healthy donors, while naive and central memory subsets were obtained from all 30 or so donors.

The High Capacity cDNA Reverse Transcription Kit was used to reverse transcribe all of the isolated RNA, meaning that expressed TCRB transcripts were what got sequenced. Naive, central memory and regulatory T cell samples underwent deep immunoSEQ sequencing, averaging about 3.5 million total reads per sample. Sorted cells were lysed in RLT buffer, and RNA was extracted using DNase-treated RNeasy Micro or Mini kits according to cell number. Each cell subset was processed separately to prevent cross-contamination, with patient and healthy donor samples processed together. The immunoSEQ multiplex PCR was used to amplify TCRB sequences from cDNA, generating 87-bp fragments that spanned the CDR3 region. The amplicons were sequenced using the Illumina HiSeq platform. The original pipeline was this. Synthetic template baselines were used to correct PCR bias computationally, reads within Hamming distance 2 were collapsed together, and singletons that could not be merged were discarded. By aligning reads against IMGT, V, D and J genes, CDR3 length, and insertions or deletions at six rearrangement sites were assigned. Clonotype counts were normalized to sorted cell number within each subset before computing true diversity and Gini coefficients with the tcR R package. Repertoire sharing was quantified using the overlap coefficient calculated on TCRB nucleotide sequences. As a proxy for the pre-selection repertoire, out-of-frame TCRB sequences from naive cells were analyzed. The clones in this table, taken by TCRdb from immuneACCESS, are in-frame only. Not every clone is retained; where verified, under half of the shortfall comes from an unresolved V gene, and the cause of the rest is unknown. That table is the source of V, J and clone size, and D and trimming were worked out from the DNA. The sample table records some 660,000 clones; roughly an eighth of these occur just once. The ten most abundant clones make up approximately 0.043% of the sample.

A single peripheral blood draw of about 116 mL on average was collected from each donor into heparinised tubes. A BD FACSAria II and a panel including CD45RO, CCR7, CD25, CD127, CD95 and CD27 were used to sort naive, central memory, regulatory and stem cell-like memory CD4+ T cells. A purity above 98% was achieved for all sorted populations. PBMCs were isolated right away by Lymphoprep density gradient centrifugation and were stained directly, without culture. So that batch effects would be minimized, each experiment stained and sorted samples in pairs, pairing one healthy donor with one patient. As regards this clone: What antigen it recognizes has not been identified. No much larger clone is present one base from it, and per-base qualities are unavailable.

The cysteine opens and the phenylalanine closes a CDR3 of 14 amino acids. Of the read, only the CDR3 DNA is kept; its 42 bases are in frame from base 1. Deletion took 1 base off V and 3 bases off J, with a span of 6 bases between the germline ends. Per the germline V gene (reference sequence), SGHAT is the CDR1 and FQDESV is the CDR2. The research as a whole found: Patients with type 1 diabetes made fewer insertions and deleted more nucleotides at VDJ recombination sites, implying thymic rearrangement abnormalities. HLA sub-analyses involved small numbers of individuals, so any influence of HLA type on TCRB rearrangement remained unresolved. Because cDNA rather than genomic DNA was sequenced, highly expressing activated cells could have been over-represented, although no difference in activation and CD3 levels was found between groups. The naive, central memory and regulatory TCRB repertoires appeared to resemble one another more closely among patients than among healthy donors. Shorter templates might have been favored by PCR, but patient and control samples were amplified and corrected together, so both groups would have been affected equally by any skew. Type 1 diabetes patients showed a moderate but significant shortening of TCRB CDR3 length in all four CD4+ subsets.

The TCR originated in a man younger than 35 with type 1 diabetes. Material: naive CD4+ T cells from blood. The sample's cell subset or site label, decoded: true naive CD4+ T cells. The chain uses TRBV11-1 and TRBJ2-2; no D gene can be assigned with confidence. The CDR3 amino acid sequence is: CASSLEVYTGELFF. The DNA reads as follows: TGTGCCAGCAGCTTAGAGGTTTACACCGGGGAGCTGTTTTTT.